These T cell receptor beta chains were read from a single sample in a study of Ad26.COV2.S vaccination and SARS-CoV-2 variants. Assay: immunoSEQ multiplex PCR; the TCRdb copy retains only in-frame clones and omits some. This table holds approximately 410,000 clones, roughly 90% found once. The sample consisted of peripheral blood, taken in a trial of Ad26.COV2.S vaccine versus placebo. These receptor sequences come from a person between 18 and 60 years old who received the Ad26.COV2.S COVID-19 vaccine or a placebo. Each CDR3 is given without its conserved first and last residue. D genes are given only for firm matches.

cdr3_aa	v_call	j_call	d_call	cdr3_length
ASSPDSETQY	TRBV11-3	TRBJ2-5	.	10
ASSQGQANTEAF	TRBV6-5	TRBJ1-1	TRBD1	12
ASSYRGGGGEQY	TRBV6-5	TRBJ2-7	TRBD2	12
ATSRGEKRGYLSGNTIY	TRBV15	TRBJ1-3	.	17
ASSQTGLAGGPGELF	TRBV4-1	TRBJ2-2	TRBD2	15
ASSFRGNHEQY	TRBV12-3/TRBV12-4	TRBJ2-7	.	11
ASSLRGAGETQY	TRBV13	TRBJ2-5	.	12
SVSPPGQAANTGELF	TRBV29-1	TRBJ2-2	TRBD1	15
ASSSGSRGPEQF	TRBV27	TRBJ2-1	.	12
ASSSYNEQF	TRBV5-6	TRBJ2-1	.	9
ASSSGDFLSGANVLT	TRBV25-1	TRBJ2-6	.	15
ASSFIIGGKAGGPDGYT	TRBV28	TRBJ1-2	TRBD1	17
ASARGGAGREPQH	TRBV28	TRBJ1-5	.	13
ASSRTSEETQY	TRBV6-2/TRBV6-3	TRBJ2-5	TRBD2	11
ASSFDWAGETQY	TRBV11-2	TRBJ2-5	.	12
ASSSGGRLNSYNSPLH	TRBV19	TRBJ1-6	.	16
ASSGGLAGLF	TRBV5-4	TRBJ2-1	TRBD2	10
ASRSAGATETQY	TRBV27	TRBJ2-5	.	12
SVPSGTGVDEKLF	TRBV29-1	TRBJ1-4	TRBD1	13
ASTLATNEKLF	TRBV27	TRBJ1-4	.	11
ASSLGGPGETQY	TRBV9	TRBJ2-5	.	12
AWADWSSYNEQF	TRBV30	TRBJ2-1	.	12
SVGSGETTEAF	TRBV29-1	TRBJ1-1	.	11
ASRVTGLTYEQY	TRBV28	TRBJ2-7	TRBD1	12
ASSPPEDEQF	TRBV28	TRBJ2-1	.	10
ASSKQGAGYQPQH	TRBV6-2/TRBV6-3	TRBJ1-5	.	13
ASSGAEGYNEQF	TRBV9	TRBJ2-1	.	12